This TCR beta chain was observed in a study of cytomegalovirus exposure and HLA in healthy donors. In this sample, this clone turned up once. Germline V gene data show CDR1 as MGHRA and CDR2 as YSYEKL. The CDR3 loop spans 16 amino acids. V shed 2 bases and J shed 2 bases, with 16 bases lying between them. Both 60 Vbeta primers and 13 Jbeta primers went into the PCR. Authors' methods: As a later analysis found, there were roughly 80 million unique TCR beta chains, of which some 10 million were shared. Assay: immunoSEQ multiplex PCR; the TCRdb copy retains only in-frame clones and omits some. The D gene and trimming were derived from the DNA, and the V and J assignments and clone size from that table. The repertoire holds some 120,000 clones, with approximately 80% as singletons.

Sequencing was carried out using PBMCs. V and J are TRBV4-1 and TRBJ2-7, with a weak D call TRBD2 (5 bases). This clonotype was obtained from a man aged 35 to 55 in good health and CMV-seropositive. CDR3 in DNA: TGCGCCAGCAGCCAACTAGATCTCGGGGTGACCTACGAGCAGTACTTC. Amino acid sequence: CASSQLDLGVTYEQYF.